This T cell receptor beta chain stems from a study of blood T cell repertoires in COVID-19. The wider study: The United States, Italy and Spain supplied acute and convalescent COVID-19 samples.

Original analysis: For nucleated cells, counts were estimated from reference gene primer amplification. Profiling relied on immunoSEQ multiplex PCR, and the TCRdb table lists in-frame clones only, not all of them. That table supplies the V and J calls and clone size; D and trimming were determined from the DNA. The table lists about 50,000 clones, approximately 90% of them singletons. Germline CDR1 reads SGHRS; CDR2 reads YFSETQ. The CDR3 spans 17 residues. V was clipped by 0 bases and J by 2 bases; unmatched bases: 8. The V call is TRBV5-1, the J call TRBJ2-1; TRBD1 aligns across 7 bases. Sequencing was done on a sample of peripheral blood. This receptor was identified in a woman over 75 with acute or convalescent COVID-19. The CDR3 is CASSLVSPQGAYNEQFF. The CDR3 DNA reads as TGCGCCAGCAGCTTGGTGTCCCCCCAGGGGGCCTACAATGAGCAGTTCTTC. Based on the CDR3 plus reference TRBV5-1 and TRBJ2-1, the full variable domain is KAGVTQTPRYLIKTRGQQVTLSCSPISGHRSVSWYQQTPGQGLQFLFEYFSETQRNKGNFPGRFSGRQFSNSRSEMNVSTLELGDSALYLCASSLVSPQGAYNEQFFGPGTRLTVL.